This T cell receptor (beta chain) is from a study of shared clonotypes between healthy human individuals. Study-level points and caveats: When naive CD4 clonotypes were compared across a few donors, around 5% were shared.

CDR3 length equals 13 residues. Germline CDR1 reads SQVTM; CDR2 reads ANQGSEA. V lost 4 bases to trimming and J lost 4 bases, with 14 bases between them. Sorted-subset replicate PCRs used about 0.2 ug of genomic DNA. This amount corresponded to about 30,000 T cell genomes. Sequenced by immunoSEQ multiplex PCR; TCRdb stores in-frame clones only, minus some. The sample consists of over 2 million clones, roughly 92% of them appearing once. Concerning this clone itself: Its antigen remains unknown.

Sequencing input: naive CD4+ T cells from PBMCs. Subset given: CD45RA+ positively selected. The receptor was isolated from a man between 18 and 35 years old in good health. Some clones in this sample may be carry-over from other donors' samples. The chain couples TRBV29-1 to TRBJ2-7, with D hard to call. Here the CDR3 reads CSVAGLGFYEQYF. CDR3 sequence (DNA): TGCAGCGTTGCCGGGTTAGGGTTTTACGAGCAGTACTTC.